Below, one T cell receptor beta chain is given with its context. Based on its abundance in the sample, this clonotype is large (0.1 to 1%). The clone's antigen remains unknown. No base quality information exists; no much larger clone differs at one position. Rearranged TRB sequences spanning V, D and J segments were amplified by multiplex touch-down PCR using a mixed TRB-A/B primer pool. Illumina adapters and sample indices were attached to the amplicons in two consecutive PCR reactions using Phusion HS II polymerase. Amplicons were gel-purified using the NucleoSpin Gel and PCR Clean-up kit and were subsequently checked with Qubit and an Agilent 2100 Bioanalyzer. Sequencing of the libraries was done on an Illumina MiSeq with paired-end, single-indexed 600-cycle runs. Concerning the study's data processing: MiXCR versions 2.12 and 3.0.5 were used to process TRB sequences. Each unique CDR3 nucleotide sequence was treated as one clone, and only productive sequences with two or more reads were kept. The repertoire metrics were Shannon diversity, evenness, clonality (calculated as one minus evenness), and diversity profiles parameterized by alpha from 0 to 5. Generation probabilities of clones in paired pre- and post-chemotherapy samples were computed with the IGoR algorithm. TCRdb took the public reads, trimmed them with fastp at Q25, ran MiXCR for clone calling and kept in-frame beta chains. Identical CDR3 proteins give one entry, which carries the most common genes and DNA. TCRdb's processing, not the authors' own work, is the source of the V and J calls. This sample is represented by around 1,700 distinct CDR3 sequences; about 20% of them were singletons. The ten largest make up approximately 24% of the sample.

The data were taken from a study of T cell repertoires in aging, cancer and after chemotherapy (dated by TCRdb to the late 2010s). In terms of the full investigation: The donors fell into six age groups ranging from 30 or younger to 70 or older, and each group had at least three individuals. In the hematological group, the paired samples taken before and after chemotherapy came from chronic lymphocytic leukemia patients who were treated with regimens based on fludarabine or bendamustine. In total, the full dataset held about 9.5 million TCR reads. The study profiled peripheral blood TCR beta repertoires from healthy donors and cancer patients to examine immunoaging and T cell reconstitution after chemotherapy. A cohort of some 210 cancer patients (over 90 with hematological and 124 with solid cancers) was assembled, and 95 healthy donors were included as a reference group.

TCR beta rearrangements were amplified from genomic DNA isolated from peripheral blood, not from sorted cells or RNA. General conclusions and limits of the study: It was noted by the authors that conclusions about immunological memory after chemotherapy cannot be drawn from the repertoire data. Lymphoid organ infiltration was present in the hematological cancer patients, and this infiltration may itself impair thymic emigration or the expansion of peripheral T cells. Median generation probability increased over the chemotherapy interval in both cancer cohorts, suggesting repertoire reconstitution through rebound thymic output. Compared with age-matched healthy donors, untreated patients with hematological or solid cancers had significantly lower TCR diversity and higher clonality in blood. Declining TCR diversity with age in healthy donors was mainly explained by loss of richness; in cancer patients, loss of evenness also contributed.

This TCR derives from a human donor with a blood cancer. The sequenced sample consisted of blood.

Here the CDR3 is given as CSVEGGTGVDTQYF. The sequence in DNA is TGCAGCGTTGAAGGGGGGACAGGGGTCGATACGCAGTATTTT. This chain joins TRBV29-1 to TRBJ2-3, and 10 junctional nucleotides match TRBD1. V ends up 1 base short and J 6 bases short, with an unmatched junction base count of 4. Including the terminal cysteine and phenylalanine, the CDR3 comprises 14 residues. The only DNA kept is the CDR3, 42 bases in frame from the first base. CDR1 and CDR2 are drawn from the germline V gene: SQVTM, ANQGSEA.